This T cell receptor (beta chain) was captured by sequencing in a study of cytomegalovirus exposure and HLA in healthy donors. Overall study findings and caveats: Among the most significant clusters, several appeared linked to common viral pathogens in a later analysis. Based on reports, TCR beta sequences accurately predicted HLA-A and HLA-B alleles for most subjects.

Note on this clone: What it recognizes is unknown.

Although they were nominally healthy when sampled, donors likely had unrecorded immune exposures. The germline CDR1 and CDR2 sequences are SGHNT and YYREEE (reference sequence). The CDR3 totals 14 residues. Losses at the gene ends were 3 bases for V and 8 bases for J; bases not matched to a gene: 10. PCR was performed using 60 Vbeta and 13 Jbeta primers. Libraries were prepared by immunoSEQ multiplex PCR; TCRdb keeps only in-frame clonotypes and omits some of them. The sample carries around 120,000 clones, 77% recorded once. The sample comprised PBMCs. This rearrangement joins TRBV5-4 to TRBJ1-2; TRBD1 agrees at 7 bases. The sequence came from a human donor in good health. CDR3: CASSSVRTGGGYTF. Here the CDR3 DNA reads TGTGCCAGCAGCTCGGTTCGGACAGGCGGGGGCTACACCTTC.